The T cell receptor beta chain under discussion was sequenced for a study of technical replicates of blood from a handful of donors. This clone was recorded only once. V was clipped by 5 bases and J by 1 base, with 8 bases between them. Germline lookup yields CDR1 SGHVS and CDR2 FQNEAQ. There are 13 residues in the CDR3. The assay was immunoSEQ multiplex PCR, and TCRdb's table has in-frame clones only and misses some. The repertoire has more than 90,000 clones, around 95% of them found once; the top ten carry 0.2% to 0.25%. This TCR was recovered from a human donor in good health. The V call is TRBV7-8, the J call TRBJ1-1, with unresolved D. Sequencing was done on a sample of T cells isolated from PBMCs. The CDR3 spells CASSALGNTEAFF. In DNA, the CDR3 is TGTGCCAGCAGCGCCCTAGGGAACACTGAAGCTTTCTTT.